The 8 T cell receptor beta chains below were found in one sample sequenced in a study of T cells in women clearing cervical HPV infection. The repertoire was sequenced with immunoSEQ multiplex PCR; TCRdb's copy has only in-frame clones and lacks some. In all, the sample yields 30,000 to 35,000 clones. Sequenced sample: blood buffy coat. These receptors all stem from a woman between 18 and 69 years old with a cervical HPV16 infection that either progressed to CIN3+ or cleared (not recorded which).

To note about this clone: From the germline J gene comes the end of the CDR3, since the read stops 3 residues before it. V usage is TRBV20-1 and J usage is TRBJ2-7; 11 bases match TRBD2. Germline CDR1 is DFQATT and CDR2 is SNEGSKA (reference sequence). The CDR3 runs to 15 residues. The J segment lost 2 bases and the V segment lost 1 base, leaving 4 bases of the junction unmatched. The CDR3 reads CSARASSGRTYEQYF. The covered CDR3 bases are TGCAGTGCTAGAGCCTCTAGCGGGAGGACCTACGAG.

As regards this clone: From the germline J gene comes the end of the CDR3, since the read stops 3 residues before it. The chain carries TRBV19 and TRBJ2-1; 8 bases are shared with TRBD2. The germline V gene has CDR1 LNHDA and CDR2 SQIVND (reference sequence). The CDR3 covers 13 residues. After removal of 5 bases from V and 9 bases from J, the junction contained 6 bases not matched to a gene. CDR3 sequence: CASSLLAVGEQFF. The part of the CDR3 DNA that was read is TGTGCCAGTAGTTTACTAGCGGTCGGTGAG.

This clone is classed as medium-sized by frequency. Read data end 3 residues before the CDR3 end; the end is taken from the germline J gene. V is TRBV27 and J is TRBJ2-2; 8 bases agree with TRBD2. Germline V gene lookup returns CDR1 MNHEY and CDR2 SMNVEV (reference sequence). J was trimmed by 4 bases and V by 5 bases; bases with no gene match: 9. The CDR3 is made up of 16 amino acids. The CDR3 bases that were read are TGTGCCAGCAGTGGGGGACTAGGGTGGAGCACCGGGGAG. Encoded protein: CASSGGLGWSTGE. In full, the CDR3 is CASSGGLGWSTGELFF.

Note on this clone: Read coverage stops 3 residues before the CDR3 terminus; the germline J gene supplies the remainder. This chain links TRBV6-2 or TRBV6-3 with TRBJ2-2; D might be TRBD2 (6 bases). V gave up 7 bases and J gave up 6 bases, with 24 bases separating them. CDR1 is MNHEY, CDR2 SVGEGT, per germline. This CDR3 spans 17 amino acids. The CDR3: CASTLWRPSSAAGELFF. The part of the CDR3 DNA that was read is TGTGCCAGCACCCTATGGAGACCATCTAGCGCCGCCGGGGAG.

The CDR3: CASSLGGTSRRLSWDTQYF. The DNA read from the CDR3 is TGCGCCAGCAGCTTGGGTGGGACTAGCAGACGTCTAAGCTGGGATACG. V gene TRBV5-1 combines with J gene TRBJ2-3; 9 bases are a match to TRBD2. The CDR3 end is not reached by the read, which stops 3 residues before it; the germline J gene fills it in. Trimming cost V 0 bases and J 6 bases; bases outside gene matches: 17. The CDR3 has 19 amino acids. CDR1 and CDR2 from the germline V gene are SGHRS and YFSETQ.

As to this clone: The read ends 3 residues shy of where the CDR3 ends; the end is completed using the germline J gene. This sequence joins TRBV5-1 and TRBJ2-7; D may be TRBD2 (6 bases). CDR3 size: 15 residues. Per the germline V gene, CDR1 is SGHRS and CDR2 is YFSETQ. Trimming left V 0 bases short and J 2 bases short, with 12 bases between. The sequenced part of the CDR3 DNA is TGCGCCAGCAGCTTGGCCGGGACTCTACCCTACGAG. Encoded protein: CASSLAGTLPYE. The full CDR3 reads CASSLAGTLPYEQYF.

With respect to this clone: At one boundary the junction diverges from the germline segment, which might be a read error. The DNA ends 3 residues before the CDR3 does, and the rest of the CDR3 is filled in from the germline J gene. The rearrangement uses TRBV20-1 and TRBJ1-1; the match to TRBD1 covers 7 bases. Germline CDR1 reads DFQATT; CDR2 reads SNEGSKA (reference sequence). This CDR3 has 14 residues. The sequenced CDR3 bases are TGCAGTGCTAACCGACAGGGAGGGAACCCTGAA. Translation gives CSANRQGGNPE. The CDR3 reads in full as CSANRQGGNPEAFF.

CDR3 in amino acids: CASSFTGTSGSRTDTQYF. The DNA read from the CDR3 is TGCGCCAGCAGCTTTACCGGGACTAGCGGGAGTAGGACAGATACG. The genes are TRBV5-1 and TRBJ2-3; 14 nucleotides line up with TRBD2. The DNA ends 3 residues before the CDR3 does, and the rest of the CDR3 is filled in from the germline J gene. V shed 2 bases and J 3 bases; nucleotides not matched to a gene: 8. This CDR3 has 18 amino acids. Germline V gene data show CDR1 as SGHRS and CDR2 as YFSETQ.